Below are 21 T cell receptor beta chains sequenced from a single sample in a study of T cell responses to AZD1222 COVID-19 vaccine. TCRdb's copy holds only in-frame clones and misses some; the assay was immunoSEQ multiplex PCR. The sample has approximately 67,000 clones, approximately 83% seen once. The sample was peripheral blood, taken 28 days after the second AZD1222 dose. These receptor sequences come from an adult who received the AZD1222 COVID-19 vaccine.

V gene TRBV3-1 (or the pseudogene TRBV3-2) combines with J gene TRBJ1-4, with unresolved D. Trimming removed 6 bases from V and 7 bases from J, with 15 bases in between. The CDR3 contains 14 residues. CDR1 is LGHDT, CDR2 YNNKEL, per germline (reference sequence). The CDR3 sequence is CASRNPGSGEKLFF. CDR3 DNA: TGTGCCAGCAGAAACCCAGGATCTGGTGAAAAACTGTTTTTT.

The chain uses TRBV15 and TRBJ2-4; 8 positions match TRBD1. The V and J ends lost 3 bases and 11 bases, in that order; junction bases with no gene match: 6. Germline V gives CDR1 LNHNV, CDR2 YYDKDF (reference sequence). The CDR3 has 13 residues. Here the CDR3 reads CATSRVQGDLQYF. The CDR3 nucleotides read TGTGCCACCAGCAGGGTACAGGGGGATCTTCAGTACTTC.

The CDR3, as DNA: TGTGCCAGCAGCCCCCGGCGGGGGTCCGGGGAGCTGTTTTTT. Translation gives CASSPRRGSGELFF. The chain employs TRBV6-5 and TRBJ2-2; 7 bases are shared with TRBD2. Germline lookup yields CDR1 MNHEY and CDR2 SVGAGI. The CDR3 loop spans 14 amino acids. V shed 6 bases and J 6 bases; nucleotides not matched to a gene: 7.

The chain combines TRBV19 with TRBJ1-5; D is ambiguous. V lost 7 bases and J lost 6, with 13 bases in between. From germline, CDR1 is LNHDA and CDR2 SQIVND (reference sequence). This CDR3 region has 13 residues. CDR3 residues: CASTQLGIQPQHF. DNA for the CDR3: TGTGCCAGTACCCAGCTCGGGATTCAGCCCCAGCATTTT.

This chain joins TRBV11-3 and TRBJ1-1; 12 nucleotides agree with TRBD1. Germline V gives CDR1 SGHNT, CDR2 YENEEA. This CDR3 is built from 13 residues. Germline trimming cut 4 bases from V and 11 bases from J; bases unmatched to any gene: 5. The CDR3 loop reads CASSSGQGALAFF. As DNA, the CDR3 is TGTGCCAGCAGCTCGGGACAGGGGGCCCTGGCTTTCTTT.

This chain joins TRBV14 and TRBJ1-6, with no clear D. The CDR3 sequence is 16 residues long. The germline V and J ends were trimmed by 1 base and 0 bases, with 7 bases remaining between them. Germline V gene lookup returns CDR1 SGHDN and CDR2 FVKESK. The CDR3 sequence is CASSQVPGSYNSPLHF. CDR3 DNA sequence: TGTGCCAGCAGCCAAGTGCCGGGCTCCTATAATTCACCCCTCCACTTT.

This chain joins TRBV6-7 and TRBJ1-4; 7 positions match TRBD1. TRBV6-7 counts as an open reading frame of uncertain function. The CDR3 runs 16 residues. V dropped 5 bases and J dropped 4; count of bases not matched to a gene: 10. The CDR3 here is CASSTSDRDVNEKLFF. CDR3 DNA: TGTGCCAGCAGTACATCAGACAGGGACGTTAATGAAAAACTGTTTTTT.

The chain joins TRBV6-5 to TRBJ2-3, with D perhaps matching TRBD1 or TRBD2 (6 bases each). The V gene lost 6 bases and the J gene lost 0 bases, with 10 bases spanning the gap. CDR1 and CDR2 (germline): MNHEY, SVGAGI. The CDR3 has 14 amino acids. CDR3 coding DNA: TGTGCCAGCAGAGGGGGGCCCAGCACAGATACGCAGTATTTT. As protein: CASRGGPSTDTQYF.

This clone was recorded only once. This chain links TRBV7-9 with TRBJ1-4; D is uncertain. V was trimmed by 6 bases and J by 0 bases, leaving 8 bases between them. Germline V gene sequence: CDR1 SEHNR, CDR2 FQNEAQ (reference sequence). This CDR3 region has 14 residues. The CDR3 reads CASRELATNEKLFF. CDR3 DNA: TGTGCCAGCAGGGAGTTAGCAACTAATGAAAAACTGTTTTTT.

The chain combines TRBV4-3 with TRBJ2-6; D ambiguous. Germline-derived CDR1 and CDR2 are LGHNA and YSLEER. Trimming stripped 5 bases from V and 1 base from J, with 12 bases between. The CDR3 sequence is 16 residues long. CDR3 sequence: CASSNMRRSGANVLTF. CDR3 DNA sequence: TGCGCCAGCAGCAACATGCGCCGGTCTGGGGCCAACGTCCTGACTTTC.

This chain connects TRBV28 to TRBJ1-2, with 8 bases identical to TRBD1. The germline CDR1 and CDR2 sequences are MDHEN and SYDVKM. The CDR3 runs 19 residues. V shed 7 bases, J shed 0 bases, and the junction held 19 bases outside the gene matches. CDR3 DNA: TGTGCCAGCATCAGGGGGCGGCGATGGTCCCACCGAACTAACTATGGCTACACCTTC. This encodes CASIRGRRWSHRTNYGYTF.

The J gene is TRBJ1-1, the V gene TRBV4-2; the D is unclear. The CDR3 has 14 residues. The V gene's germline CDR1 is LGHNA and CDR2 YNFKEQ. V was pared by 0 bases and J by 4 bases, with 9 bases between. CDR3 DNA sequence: TGTGCCAGCAGCCAAGATTGGGGTTTCACTGAAGCTTTCTTT. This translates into CASSQDWGFTEAFF.

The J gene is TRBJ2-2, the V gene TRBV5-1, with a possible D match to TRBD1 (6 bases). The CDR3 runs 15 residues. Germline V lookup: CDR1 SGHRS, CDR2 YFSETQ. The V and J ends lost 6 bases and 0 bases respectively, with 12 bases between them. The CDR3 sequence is CASTLQGSNTGELFF. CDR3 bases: TGCGCCAGCACCTTACAGGGCTCGAACACCGGGGAGCTGTTTTTT.

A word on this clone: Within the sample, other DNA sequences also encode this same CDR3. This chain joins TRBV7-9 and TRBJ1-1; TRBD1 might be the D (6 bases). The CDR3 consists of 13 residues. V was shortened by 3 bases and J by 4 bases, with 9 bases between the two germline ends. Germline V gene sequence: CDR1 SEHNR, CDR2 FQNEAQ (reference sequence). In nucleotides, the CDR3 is TGTGCCAGCAGCTTGGAAGGGGGCACTGAAGCTTTCTTT. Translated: CASSLEGGTEAFF.

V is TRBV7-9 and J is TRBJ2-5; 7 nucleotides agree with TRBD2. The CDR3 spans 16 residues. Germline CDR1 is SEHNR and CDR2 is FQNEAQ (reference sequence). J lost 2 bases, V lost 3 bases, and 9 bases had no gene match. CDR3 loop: CASSFPRASGQETQYF. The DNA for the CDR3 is TGTGCCAGCAGCTTCCCCCGGGCTAGCGGACAAGAGACCCAGTACTTC.

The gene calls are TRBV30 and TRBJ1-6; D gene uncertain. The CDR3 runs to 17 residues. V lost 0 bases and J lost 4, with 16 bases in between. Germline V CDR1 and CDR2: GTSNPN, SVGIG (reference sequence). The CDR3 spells CAWSVRSWGTYNSPLHF. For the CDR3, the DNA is TGTGCCTGGAGTGTAAGGTCCTGGGGAACTTATAATTCACCCCTCCACTTT.

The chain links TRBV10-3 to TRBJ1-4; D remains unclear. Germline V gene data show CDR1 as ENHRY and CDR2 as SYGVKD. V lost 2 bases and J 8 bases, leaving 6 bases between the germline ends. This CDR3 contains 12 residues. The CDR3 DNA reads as TGTGCCATCAGTGAGGGAGCCGAAAAACTGTTTTTT. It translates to CAISEGAEKLFF.

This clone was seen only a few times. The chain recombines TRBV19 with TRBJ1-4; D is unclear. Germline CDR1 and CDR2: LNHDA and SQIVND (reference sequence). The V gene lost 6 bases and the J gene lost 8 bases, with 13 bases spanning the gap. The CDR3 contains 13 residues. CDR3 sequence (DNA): TGTGCCAGTAGCTACACCGGGAGGGAAAAACTGTTTTTT. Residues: CASSYTGREKLFF.

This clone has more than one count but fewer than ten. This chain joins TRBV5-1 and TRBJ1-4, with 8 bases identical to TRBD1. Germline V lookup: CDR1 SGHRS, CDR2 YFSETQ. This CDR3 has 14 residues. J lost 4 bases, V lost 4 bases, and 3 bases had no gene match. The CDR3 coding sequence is TGCGCCAGCAGCCCAGGACAGGGTAATGAAAAACTGTTTTTT. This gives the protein CASSPGQGNEKLFF.

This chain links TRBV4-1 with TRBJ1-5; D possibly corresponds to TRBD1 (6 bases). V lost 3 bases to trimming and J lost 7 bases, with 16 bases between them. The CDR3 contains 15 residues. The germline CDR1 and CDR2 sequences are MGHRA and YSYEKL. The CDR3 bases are TGCGCCAGCAGCCATAAAACAGGGACGAGCCAGCCCCAGCATTTT. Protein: CASSHKTGTSQPQHF.

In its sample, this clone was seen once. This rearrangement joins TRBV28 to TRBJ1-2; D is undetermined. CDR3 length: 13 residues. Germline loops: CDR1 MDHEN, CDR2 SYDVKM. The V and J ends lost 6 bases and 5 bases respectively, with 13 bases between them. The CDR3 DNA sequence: TGTGCCAGCAGCCCCAGGCTGAGGTATGGCTACACCTTC. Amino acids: CASSPRLRYGYTF.